The table lists the clone carrying this T cell receptor beta chain with a few counts. Use of 60 Vbeta and 13 Jbeta primers characterized the PCR. The assay was immunoSEQ multiplex PCR, and TCRdb's table has in-frame clones only and misses some. The data show some 110,000 clones, around 85% seen once. This entry belongs to a study of cytomegalovirus exposure and HLA in healthy donors. Specimen: PBMCs. This TCR was sampled from a man under 40 in good health and CMV-seronegative.

The CDR3 reads CASSEGLAGGPQYF. DNA for the CDR3: TGTGCCAGCAGTGAGGGACTAGCGGGGGGGCCGCAGTATTTT. This chain uses TRBV6-4 with TRBJ2-3; TRBD2 matches 16 bases. This CDR3 has 14 residues. The junction had 1 base not matched to a gene; V was cut back by 3 bases and J by 10 bases. The germline CDR1 and CDR2 sequences are MRHNA and SNTAGT.